This T cell receptor beta chain was sequenced during a study of preoperative IRX-2 immunotherapy in early breast cancer. Germline V gene sequence: CDR1 LGHNA, CDR2 YNFKEQ. V lost 1 base, J lost 6 bases, and 8 bases stayed unmatched. This CDR3 is 16 amino acids long. Data came from immunoSEQ multiplex PCR; TCRdb stores just in-frame clones and leaves some out. The sample carries about 62,000 clones, 94% recorded once. The treatment: preoperative locoregional IRX-2 cytokine immunotherapy. Samples came from a phase Ib trial of preoperative locoregional IRX-2 cytokine immunotherapy. The V call is TRBV4-2, the J call TRBJ2-1; 8 bases are a match to TRBD2. The clonotype originates from a human donor with breast cancer. This material was obtained from a patient treated with IRX-2 immunotherapy. CDR3 amino acids: CASSQVVAGGFNEQFF. The CDR3 region has the DNA TGTGCCAGCAGCCAAGTTGTTGCGGGGGGCTTCAATGAGCAGTTCTTC.